The clone carrying this T cell receptor (beta chain) was seen a single time. The data derive from a study of blood T cell repertoires in COVID-19. Sequencing was performed with immunoSEQ multiplex PCR; in TCRdb, only in-frame clones are kept and a portion is missing. This sample carries some 170,000 clones, roughly 84% of them seen once, and the ten largest clones take roughly 15%. The sequencing input was PBMCs or T cells enriched from blood (not recorded which). This sequence was found in a man aged 50 to 60 who had recovered from COVID-19.

Written as DNA, the CDR3 is TGTGCCAGTAGTATCCGACAGGTGGGGAATCAGCCCCAGCATTTT. Translated: CASSIRQVGNQPQHF. The chain uses TRBV19 and TRBJ1-5, with D perhaps matching TRBD1 (6 bases). Germline CDR1 is LNHDA and CDR2 is SQIVND (reference sequence). The CDR3 totals 15 residues. The ends were cut back, 3 bases at V and 4 bases at J, with 13 bases in the middle.